This T cell receptor (beta chain) was recorded in a study of blood T cell repertoires in COVID-19. Study-level information: Some COVID-19 samples were acute and others convalescent; all came from the United States, Italy and Spain. In each case, the material was cDNA or gDNA derived from T cells, B-cell-depleted T cells, or PBMCs.

This clone occurred a few times. In the original workflow: Estimated nucleated cell counts came from reference gene primer amplification. Generated by immunoSEQ multiplex PCR, the TCRdb table keeps only in-frame clones and is missing some. V and J calls and clone size are those listed in that table; D and trimming were worked out from the DNA. The profile covers roughly 250,000 clones, with 82% appearing a single time and around 12% taken by the ten largest. This CDR3 contains 17 residues. From germline, CDR1 is SGHRS and CDR2 YFSETQ. V was pared by 2 bases and J by 8 bases, with 13 bases of the junction left unmatched.

This TCR came from an older woman with active or convalescent COVID-19. The rearrangement uses TRBV5-1 and TRBJ2-2; 9 bases agree with TRBD2. The specimen was peripheral blood. This chain's CDR3 is CASSLGSGGGAPGELFF. Here the CDR3 DNA reads TGCGCCAGCAGCTTAGGCTCTGGCGGGGGGGCACCGGGGGAGCTGTTTTTT.